A few counts support the clone carrying this T cell receptor (beta chain). Its antigen is unidentified. The record originates from a study of cytomegalovirus exposure and HLA in healthy donors. Findings and caveats of the study: Researchers counted approximately 160 TCR beta chains as cytomegalovirus-associated.

Assay used: immunoSEQ multiplex PCR; TCRdb lists only in-frame clones, some missing. Of tens of thousands of clones listed, approximately 80% are singletons. Between the trimmed V and J ends, which lost 9 bases and 2 bases, there was a span of 14 bases. Germline V CDR1 and CDR2: SEHNR, FQNEAQ (reference sequence). The CDR3 totals 13 residues. This chain connects TRBV7-9 to TRBJ2-7, with D possibly being TRBD2 (6 bases). The sequencing sample was made of PBMCs. This clonotype was sampled from a man between 25 and 39 years old in good health and CMV-seronegative. CDR3 nucleotides: TGTGCCAGTCGCGGGAACTATCCCTACGAGCAGTACTTC. Translated: CASRGNYPYEQYF.